This T cell receptor (beta chain) was identified in a study of CD8+CD57+ T cells in acquired aplastic anemia. Across the study: CD4+ and CD8+ cells, once sorted, gave DNA averaging roughly 3.4 ug. Healthy donors gave around 9.9 million reads on average for CD4+ cells.

A note on this clonotype: Its antigen is unknown.

CDR3 and TCR beta VDJ profiling relied on genomic DNA as the template. Each CDR3 protein gets one entry after TCRdb re-called the reads with MiXCR. The sample records under 200,000 distinct CDR3 sequences, just under 45% being singletons. Whole-study results and caveats: Approximately 30 CD8+ CDR3 sequences were shared between patients and controls.

The sample taken for sequencing was sorted CD4+, CD8+, or CD8+CD57+ T cells (not recorded which) from PBMCs. The origin of this receptor is a human donor in good health.

As DNA, the CDR3 is TGTGCCATCAGTGAAAGTCGCGGGGGGGCCGACGGGGAGCTGTTTTTT. Translation gives CAISESRGGADGELFF. This chain joins TRBV10-3 and TRBJ2-2, with TRBD2 identical over 9 bases. The CDR3 extends over 16 amino acids. The germline V gene encodes CDR1 ENHRY and CDR2 SYGVKD. V lost 3 bases and J lost 7; bases outside the gene matches: 9.